This T cell receptor beta chain was retrieved from a study of T cell responses to AZD1222 COVID-19 vaccine. Some clones are missing from TCRdb's copy, which holds only in-frame ones; the method was immunoSEQ multiplex PCR. The repertoire consists of around 54,000 clones, with 70% to 90% occurring once and the leading ten covering 6.9%. The CDR3 spans 12 residues. The V gene's germline CDR1 is LNHDA and CDR2 SQIVND (reference sequence). After removal of 6 bases from V and 3 bases from J, the junction contained 2 bases not matched to a gene. As regards this clone: Its antigen remains unknown.

Study-level results: The peak T cell response came first, and repertoires were sampled only after it. Nearly half of spike-specific TCRs reportedly go after variant regions that carry no mutations.

This receptor was identified in an adult who received the AZD1222 COVID-19 vaccine. The chain joins TRBV19 to TRBJ2-7, with TRBD1 matching 7 bases. The specimen comprised peripheral blood, sampled 28 days after the second AZD1222 dose. CDR3 amino acids: CASSRDSYEQYF. The DNA of the CDR3 is TGTGCCAGTAGCAGGGACAGCTACGAGCAGTACTTC. Full variable domain (outside the CDR3, taken from reference TRBV19 and TRBJ2-7): DGGITQSPKYLFRKEGQNVTLSCEQNLNHDAMYWYRQDPGQGLRLIYYSQIVNDFQKGDIAEGYSVSREKKESFPLTVTSAQKNPTAFYLCASSRDSYEQYFGPGTRLTVT.